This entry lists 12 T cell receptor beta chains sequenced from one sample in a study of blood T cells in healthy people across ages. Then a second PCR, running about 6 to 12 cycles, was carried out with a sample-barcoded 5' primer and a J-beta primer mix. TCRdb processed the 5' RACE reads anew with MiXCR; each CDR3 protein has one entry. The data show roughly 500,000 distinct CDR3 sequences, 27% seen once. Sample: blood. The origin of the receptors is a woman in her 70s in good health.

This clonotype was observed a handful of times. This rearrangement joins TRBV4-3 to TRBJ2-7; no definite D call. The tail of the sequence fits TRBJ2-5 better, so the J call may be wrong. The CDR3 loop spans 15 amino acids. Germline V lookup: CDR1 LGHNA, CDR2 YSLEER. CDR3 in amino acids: CASSQDRGGSETQYF. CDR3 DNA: TGCGCCAGCAGCCAAGATCGTGGTGGCTCGGAGACCCAGTACTTC.

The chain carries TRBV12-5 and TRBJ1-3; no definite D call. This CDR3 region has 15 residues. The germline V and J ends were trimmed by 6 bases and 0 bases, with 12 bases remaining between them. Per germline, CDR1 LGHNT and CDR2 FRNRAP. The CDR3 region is CASGHGRISGNTIYF. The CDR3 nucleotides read TGTGCTAGTGGACACGGACGGATCTCTGGAAACACCATATATTTT.

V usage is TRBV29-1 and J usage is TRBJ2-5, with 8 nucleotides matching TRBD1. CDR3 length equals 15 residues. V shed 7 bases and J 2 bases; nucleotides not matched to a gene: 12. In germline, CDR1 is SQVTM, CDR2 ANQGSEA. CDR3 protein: CSARFRGLRQETQYF. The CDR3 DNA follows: TGCAGCGCAAGGTTCAGGGGGCTAAGGCAAGAGACCCAGTACTTC.

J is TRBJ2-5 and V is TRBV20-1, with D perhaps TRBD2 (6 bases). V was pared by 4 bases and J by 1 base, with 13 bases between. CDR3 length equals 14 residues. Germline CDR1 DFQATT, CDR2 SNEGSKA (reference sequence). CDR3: CSATLLAIQETQYF. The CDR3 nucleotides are TGCAGTGCTACCCTACTAGCTATCCAAGAGACCCAGTACTTC.

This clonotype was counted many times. For the CDR3, the DNA is TGCAGCGTGACTGGACAGGGGTCGGGGAAACTGTTTTTT. Amino acids: CSVTGQGSGKLFF. This rearrangement joins TRBV29-1 to TRBJ1-4; TRBD1 matches at 9 bases. V lost 6 bases, J lost 11 bases, and 10 bases stayed unmatched. The CDR3 extends over 13 amino acids. The germline V gene has CDR1 SQVTM and CDR2 ANQGSEA.

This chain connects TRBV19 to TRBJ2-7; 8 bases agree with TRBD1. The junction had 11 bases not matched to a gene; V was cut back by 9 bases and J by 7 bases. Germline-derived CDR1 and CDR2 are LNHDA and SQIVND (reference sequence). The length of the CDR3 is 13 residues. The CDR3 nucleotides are TGTGCCAGCTCCGTGACAGGGGTCTGGGAGCAGTACTTC. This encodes CASSVTGVWEQYF.

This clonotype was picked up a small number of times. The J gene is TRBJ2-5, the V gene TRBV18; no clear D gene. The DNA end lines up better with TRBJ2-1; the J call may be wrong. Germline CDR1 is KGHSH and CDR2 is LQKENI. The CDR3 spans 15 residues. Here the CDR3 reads CASSPPQTKNTEQFF. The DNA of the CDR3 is TGTGCCAGCTCACCACCGCAGACGAAGAACACTGAGCAGTTCTTC.

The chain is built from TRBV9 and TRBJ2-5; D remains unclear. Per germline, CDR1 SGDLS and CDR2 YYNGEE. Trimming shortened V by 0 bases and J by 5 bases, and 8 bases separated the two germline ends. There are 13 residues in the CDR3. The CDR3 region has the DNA TGTGCCAGCAGCGTAGGTCACACCGAGACCCAGTACTTC. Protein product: CASSVGHTETQYF.

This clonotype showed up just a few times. The CDR3 loop reads CASSYSTWAHSYEQYF. In DNA, the CDR3 is TGTGCCAGCAGTTACTCGACTTGGGCACACTCCTACGAGCAGTACTTC. The gene calls are TRBV6-5 and TRBJ2-7; D ambiguous. This CDR3 has 16 residues. CDR1 and CDR2 from the germline V gene are MNHEY and SVGAGI. Trimming cost V 0 bases and J 0 bases, with 12 bases left between them.

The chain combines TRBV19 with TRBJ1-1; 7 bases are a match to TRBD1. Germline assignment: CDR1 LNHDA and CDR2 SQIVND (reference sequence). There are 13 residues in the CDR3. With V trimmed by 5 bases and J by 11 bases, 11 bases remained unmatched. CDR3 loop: CASSLEGAGLAFF. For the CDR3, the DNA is TGTGCCAGTAGTTTGGAGGGGGCCGGGTTGGCTTTCTTT.

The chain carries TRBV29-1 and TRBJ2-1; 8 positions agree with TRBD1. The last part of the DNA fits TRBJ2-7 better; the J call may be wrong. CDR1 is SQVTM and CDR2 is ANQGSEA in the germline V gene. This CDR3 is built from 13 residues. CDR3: CSVRTGPGYEQYF. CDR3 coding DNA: TGCAGCGTCCGGACAGGGCCTGGGTACGAGCAGTACTTC.

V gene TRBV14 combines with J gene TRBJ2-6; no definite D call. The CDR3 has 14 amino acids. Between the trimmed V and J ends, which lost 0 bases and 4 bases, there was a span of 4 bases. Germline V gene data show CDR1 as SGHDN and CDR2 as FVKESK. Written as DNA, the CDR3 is TGTGCCAGCAGCCAAGAAGTCGGGGCCAACGTCCTGACTTTC. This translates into CASSQEVGANVLTF. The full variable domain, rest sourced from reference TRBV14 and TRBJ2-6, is EAGVTQFPSHSVIEKGQTVTLRCDPISGHDNLYWYRRVMGKEIKFLLHFVKESKQDESGMPNNRFLAERTGGTYSTLKVQPAELEDSGVYFCASSQEVGANVLTFGAGSRLTVL.